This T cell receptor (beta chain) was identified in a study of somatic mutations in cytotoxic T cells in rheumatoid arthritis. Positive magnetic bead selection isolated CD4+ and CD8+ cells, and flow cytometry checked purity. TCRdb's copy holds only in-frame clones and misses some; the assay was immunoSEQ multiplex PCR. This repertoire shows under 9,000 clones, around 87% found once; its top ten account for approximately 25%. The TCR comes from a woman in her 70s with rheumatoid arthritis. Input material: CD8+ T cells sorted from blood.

In nucleotides, the CDR3 is TGTGCCACCAGCAGAGATCTGGCGGAACCAGAGACCCAGTACTTC. This encodes CATSRDLAEPETQYF. V and J are TRBV15 and TRBJ2-5; D is uncertain. CDR1 is LNHNV, CDR2 YYDKDF, per germline (reference sequence). The CDR3 has 15 amino acids. V was trimmed by 0 bases and J by 4 bases, leaving 12 bases between them.